This TCR beta chain was obtained from a study of cytomegalovirus exposure and HLA in healthy donors. The PCR used 60 Vbeta and 13 Jbeta primers. Measured with immunoSEQ multiplex PCR; TCRdb has only the in-frame clones, and not every one. Here the sample spans under 200,000 clones, over 65% being singletons. The CDR3 covers 13 residues. Germline CDR1 MNHEY, CDR2 SMNVEV (reference sequence). The sequence derives from a woman aged 40 to 55 in good health and CMV-seropositive. Sequencing was carried out using PBMCs. V and J are TRBV27 and TRBJ2-5; 8 bases are shared with TRBD2. TRBJ2-7 matches the DNA end more closely, so the J call is doubtful. In DNA form, the CDR3 reads TGTGCCAGCAAGCTAGCGGGCACCTACGAGCAGTACTTC. This encodes CASKLAGTYEQYF.